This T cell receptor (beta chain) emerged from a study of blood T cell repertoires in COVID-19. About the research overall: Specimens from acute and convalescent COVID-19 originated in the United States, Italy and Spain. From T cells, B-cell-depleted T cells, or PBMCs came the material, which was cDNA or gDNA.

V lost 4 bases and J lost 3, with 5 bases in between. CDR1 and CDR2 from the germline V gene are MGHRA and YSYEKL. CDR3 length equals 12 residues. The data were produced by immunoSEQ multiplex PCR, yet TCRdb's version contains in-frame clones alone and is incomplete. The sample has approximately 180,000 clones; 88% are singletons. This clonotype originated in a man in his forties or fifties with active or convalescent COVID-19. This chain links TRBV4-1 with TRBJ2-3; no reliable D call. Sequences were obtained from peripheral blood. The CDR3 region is CASSPGTDTQYF. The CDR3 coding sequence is TGCGCCAGCAGCCCAGGAACAGATACGCAGTATTTT.